These 14 T cell receptor beta chains were all obtained from the same sample, sequenced in a study of CXCR3-negative and CXCR3-positive naive CD8 T cells. Overall study findings and caveats: Naive cells positive for CXCR3 carried more hydrophobic TRB CDR3s than CXCR3-negative ones.

5' RACE that incorporated UMI labels was used to prepare the TRB cDNA libraries. TCRdb re-called the 5' RACE reads; every CDR3 protein appears as one record, without DNA. This table lists roughly 110,000 distinct CDR3 sequences. These receptors are not linked to any known antigen. Sequenced material: naive CXCR3+ CD8+ T cells from blood. The subset here: CD45RO-CCR7+CD27+CD95- naive CD8+ T cells expressing CXCR3 (TNR3+). Source of these receptors: a human donor in good health. Some clones in this sample may be carry-over from other donors' samples.

This chain joins TRBV6-4 and TRBJ1-2; TCRdb indicates TRBD1, and absent DNA this call remains unverified. Per the germline V gene, CDR1 is MRHNA and CDR2 is SNTAGT. The length of the CDR3 is 16 residues. This chain's CDR3 is CASSPTPGAAAYGYTF.

This chain's CDR3 is CASSLFLAGGYNEQFF. The chain joins TRBV28 to TRBJ2-1; TCRdb names TRBD2, which stays unverified in the absence of DNA. Looked up from germline, CDR1 is MDHEN and CDR2 is SYDVKM. The length of the CDR3 is 16 residues. The full variable domain, with the rest looked up from reference TRBV28 and TRBJ2-1, is DVKVTQSSRYLVKRTGEKVFLECVQDMDHENMFWYRQDPGLGLRLIYFSYDVKMKEKGDIPEGYSVSREKKERFSLILESASTNQTSMYLCASSLFLAGGYNEQFFGPGTRLTVL.

This chain uses TRBV12-3 or TRBV12-4 with TRBJ2-7; the TCRdb call, TRBD1, lacks DNA for checking. CDR3 size: 15 residues. The CDR3 sequence is CASSLSQGAMDEQYF.

CDR3 sequence: CASSPDSTKNIQYF. The chain links TRBV5-1 to TRBJ2-4; TCRdb indicates TRBD1, and absent DNA this call remains unverified. The germline CDR1 and CDR2 sequences are SGHRS and YFSETQ. The CDR3 has 14 residues.

V gene TRBV10-3 combines with J gene TRBJ2-7; checking the TCRdb D call of TRBD1 is not possible without DNA. CDR3 length: 13 residues. The germline V gene encodes CDR1 ENHRY and CDR2 SYGVKD. This CDR3 is CAVKAQGSPPKYF.

The CDR3 loop is CASSLAPSHTGELFF. J is TRBJ2-2 and V is TRBV5-1; TCRdb picks TRBD2, but there is no DNA to check that call. The germline gives CDR1 SGHRS, CDR2 YFSETQ. The CDR3 is made up of 15 amino acids.

The CDR3 loop reads CASSSSGTNEAETQYF. The V gene is TRBV7-3, the J gene TRBJ2-5; the TCRdb call, TRBD1, lacks DNA for checking. The CDR3 spans 16 residues. The germline gives CDR1 SGHTA, CDR2 FQGTGA.

The J gene is TRBJ1-5, the V gene TRBV6-1; lacking DNA, the TRBD1 call made by TCRdb goes unchecked. The CDR3 has 14 residues. Germline CDR1 reads MNHNS; CDR2 reads SASEGT. Here the CDR3 reads CASSGESGRQPQHF.

V and J are TRBV12-3 or TRBV12-4 and TRBJ1-5; as DNA is missing, the TRBD1 call by TCRdb cannot be tested. The CDR3 consists of 14 residues. CDR3 loop: CASSRGLSNQPQHF.

The CDR3 here is CASSQDPLPGGYTF. This chain links TRBV3-1 with TRBJ1-2. Germline V CDR1 and CDR2: LGHDT, YNNKEL (reference sequence). The CDR3 spans 14 residues.

The chain uses TRBV7-6 and TRBJ1-1; TCRdb outputs TRBD1, but without DNA this stays unchecked. Germline CDR1 reads SGHVS; CDR2 reads FNYEAQ. The CDR3 has 15 residues. The CDR3 loop reads CASSLETGGSTEAFF.

The chain couples TRBV11-2 to TRBJ2-5. This CDR3 has 13 residues. Germline V CDR1 and CDR2: SGHAT, FQNNGV. The CDR3 protein is CASSSEFYETQYF.

The J gene is TRBJ1-1, the V gene TRBV7-2; TCRdb's D call of TRBD1 is untestable without DNA. This CDR3 is built from 13 residues. Germline V lookup: CDR1 SGHTA, CDR2 FQGNSA. The CDR3 loop is CASSTDRGGEAFF.

Here the CDR3 reads CASSNTPLPLRRYEQYF. This rearrangement joins TRBV6-6 to TRBJ2-7. The germline CDR1 and CDR2 sequences are MNHNY and SVGAGI (reference sequence). This CDR3 region has 17 residues.